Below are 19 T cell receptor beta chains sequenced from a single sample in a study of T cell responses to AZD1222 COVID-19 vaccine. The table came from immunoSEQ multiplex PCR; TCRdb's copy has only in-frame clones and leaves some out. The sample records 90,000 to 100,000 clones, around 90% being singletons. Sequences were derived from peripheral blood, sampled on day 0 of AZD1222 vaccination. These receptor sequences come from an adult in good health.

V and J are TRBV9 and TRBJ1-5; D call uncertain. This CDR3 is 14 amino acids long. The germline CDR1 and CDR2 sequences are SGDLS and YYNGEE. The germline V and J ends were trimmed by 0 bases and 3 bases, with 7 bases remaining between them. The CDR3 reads CASSVGGYNQPQHF. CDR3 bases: TGTGCCAGCAGCGTAGGAGGTTACAATCAGCCCCAGCATTTT.

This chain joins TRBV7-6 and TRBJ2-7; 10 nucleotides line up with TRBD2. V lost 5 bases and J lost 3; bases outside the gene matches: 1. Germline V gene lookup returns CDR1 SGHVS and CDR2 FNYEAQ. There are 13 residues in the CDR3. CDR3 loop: CASSASGSYEQYF. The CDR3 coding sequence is TGTGCCAGCAGCGCTAGCGGGAGCTACGAGCAGTACTTC.

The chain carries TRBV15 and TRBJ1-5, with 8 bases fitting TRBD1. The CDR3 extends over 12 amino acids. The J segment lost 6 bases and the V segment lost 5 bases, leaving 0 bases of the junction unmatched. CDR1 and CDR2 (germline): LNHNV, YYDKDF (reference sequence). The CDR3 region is CATSGTGQPQHF. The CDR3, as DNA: TGTGCCACCAGCGGGACAGGTCAGCCCCAGCATTTT.

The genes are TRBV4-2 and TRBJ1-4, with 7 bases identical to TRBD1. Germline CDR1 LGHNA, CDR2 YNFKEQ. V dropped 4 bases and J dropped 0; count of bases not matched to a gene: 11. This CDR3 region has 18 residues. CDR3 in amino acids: CASSRYGGRGATNEKLFF. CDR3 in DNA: TGTGCCAGCAGCCGATACGGGGGCAGGGGGGCAACTAATGAAAAACTGTTTTTT.

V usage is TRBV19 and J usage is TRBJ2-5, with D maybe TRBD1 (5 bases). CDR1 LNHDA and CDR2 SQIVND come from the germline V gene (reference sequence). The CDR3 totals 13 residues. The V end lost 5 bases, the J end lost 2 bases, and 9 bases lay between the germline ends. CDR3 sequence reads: CASSPDRQETQYF. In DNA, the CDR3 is TGTGCCAGTAGTCCTGACAGACAAGAGACCCAGTACTTC.

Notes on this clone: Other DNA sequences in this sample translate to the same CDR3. CDR3 sequence: CAISGMNTEAFF. The CDR3 DNA reads TGTGCCATCAGTGGTATGAACACTGAAGCTTTCTTT. The V gene is TRBV10-3, the J gene TRBJ1-1; D is unclear. CDR1 is ENHRY and CDR2 is SYGVKD in the germline V gene. The CDR3 loop spans 12 amino acids. V was cut by 4 bases and J by 0 bases, with 3 bases left in between.

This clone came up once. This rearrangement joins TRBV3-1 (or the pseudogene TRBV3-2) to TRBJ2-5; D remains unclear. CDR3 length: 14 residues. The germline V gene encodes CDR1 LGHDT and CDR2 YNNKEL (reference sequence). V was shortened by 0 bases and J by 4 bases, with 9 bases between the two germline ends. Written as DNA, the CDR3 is TGTGCCAGCAGCCAAGATCATGGCCCAGAGACCCAGTACTTC. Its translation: CASSQDHGPETQYF.

The CDR3 coding sequence is TGTGCCAGCAGCGGCCCCCGAGGAGGGGGCAACGCAGATACGCAGTATTTT. This codes for CASSGPRGGGNADTQYF. The rearrangement joins TRBV9 to TRBJ2-3; possibly TRBD1 for D (7 bases). Trimming removed 3 bases from V and 4 bases from J, with 21 bases in between. The CDR3 spans 17 residues. Looked up from germline, CDR1 is SGDLS and CDR2 is YYNGEE.

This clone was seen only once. CDR3 nucleotides: TGTGCCAGTAGTATAGGGGGGTTGACAGGGGGCAGATCGAACTATGGCTACACCTTC. This translates into CASSIGGLTGGRSNYGYTF. This sequence joins TRBV19 and TRBJ1-2, with 10 bases lining up with TRBD1. Germline V lookup: CDR1 LNHDA, CDR2 SQIVND (reference sequence). With V trimmed by 1 base and J by 2 bases, 13 bases remained unmatched. This CDR3 comprises 19 residues. The variable domain in full, completed from reference TRBV19 and TRBJ1-2, reads DGGITQSPKYLFRKEGQNVTLSCEQNLNHDAMYWYRQDPGQGLRLIYYSQIVNDFQKGDIAEGYSVSREKKESFPLTVTSAQKNPTAFYLCASSIGGLTGGRSNYGYTFGSGTRLTVV.

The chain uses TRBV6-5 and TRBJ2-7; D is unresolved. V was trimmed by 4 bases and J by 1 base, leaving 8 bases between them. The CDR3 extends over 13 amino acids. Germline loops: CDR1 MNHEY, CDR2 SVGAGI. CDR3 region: CASSSSKSYEQYV. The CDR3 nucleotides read TGTGCCAGCAGTTCCTCGAAATCCTACGAGCAGTACGTC.

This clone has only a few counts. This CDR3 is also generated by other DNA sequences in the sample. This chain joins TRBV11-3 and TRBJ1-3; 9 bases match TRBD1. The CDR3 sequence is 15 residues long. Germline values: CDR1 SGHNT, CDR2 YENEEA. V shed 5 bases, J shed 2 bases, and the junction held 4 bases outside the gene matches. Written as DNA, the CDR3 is TGTGCCAGCAGCCCCGGACAGGGGCCTGGAAACACCATATATTTT. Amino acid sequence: CASSPGQGPGNTIYF.

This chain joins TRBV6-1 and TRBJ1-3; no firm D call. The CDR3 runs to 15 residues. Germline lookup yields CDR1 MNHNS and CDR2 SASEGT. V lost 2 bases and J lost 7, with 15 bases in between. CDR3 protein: CASSESFSNANTIYF. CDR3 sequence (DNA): TGTGCCAGCAGTGAATCATTCTCCAATGCTAACACCATATATTTT.

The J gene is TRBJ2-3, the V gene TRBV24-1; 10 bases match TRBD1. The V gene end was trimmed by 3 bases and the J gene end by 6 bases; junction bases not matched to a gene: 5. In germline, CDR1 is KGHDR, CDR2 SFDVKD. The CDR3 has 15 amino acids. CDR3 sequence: CATSDRDRGEDTQYF. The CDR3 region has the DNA TGTGCCACCAGTGATCGGGACAGGGGCGAGGATACGCAGTATTTT.

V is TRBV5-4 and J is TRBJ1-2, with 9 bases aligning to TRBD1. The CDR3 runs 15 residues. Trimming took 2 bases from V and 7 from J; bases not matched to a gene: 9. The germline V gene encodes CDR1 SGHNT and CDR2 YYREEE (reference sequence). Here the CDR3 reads CASSLAGQGFIGYTF. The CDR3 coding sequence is TGTGCCAGCAGCTTAGCCGGACAGGGGTTTATTGGCTACACCTTC.

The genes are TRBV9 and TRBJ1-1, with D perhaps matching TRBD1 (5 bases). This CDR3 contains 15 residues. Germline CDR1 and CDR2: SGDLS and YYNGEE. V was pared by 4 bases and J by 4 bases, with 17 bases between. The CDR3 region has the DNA TGTGCCAGCAGCCGTAGCGGGGCTAAGGGCACTGAAGCTTTCTTT. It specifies CASSRSGAKGTEAFF. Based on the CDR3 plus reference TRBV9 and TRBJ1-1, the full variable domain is DSGVTQTPKHLITATGQRVTLRCSPRSGDLSVYWYQQSLDQGLQFLIQYYNGEERAKGNILERFSAQQFPDLHSELNLSSLELGDSALYFCASSRSGAKGTEAFFGQGTRLTVV.

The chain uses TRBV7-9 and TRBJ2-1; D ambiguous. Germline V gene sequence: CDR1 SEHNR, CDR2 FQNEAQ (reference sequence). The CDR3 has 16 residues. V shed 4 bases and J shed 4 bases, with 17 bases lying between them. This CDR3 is CASSSRSTAPYNEQFF. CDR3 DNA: TGTGCCAGCAGCTCCCGCTCCACCGCCCCTTACAATGAGCAGTTCTTC. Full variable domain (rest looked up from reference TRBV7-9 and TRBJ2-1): DTGVSQNPRHKITKRGQNVTFRCDPISEHNRLYWYRQTLGQGPEFLTYFQNEAQLEKSRLLSDRFSAERPKGSFSTLEIQRTEQGDSAMYLCASSSRSTAPYNEQFFGPGTRLTVL.

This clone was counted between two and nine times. In DNA form, the CDR3 reads TGTGCCAGCAGTTACGGACGGACTAGCGGGGGGGCCTCAGAGACCCAGTACTTC. Its protein product is CASSYGRTSGGASETQYF. The V call is TRBV6-2 or TRBV6-3, the J call TRBJ2-5; 15 bases align to TRBD2. J lost 4 bases, V lost 2 bases, and 8 bases had no gene match. The CDR3 covers 18 residues. Germline V gives CDR1 MNHEY, CDR2 SVGEGT.

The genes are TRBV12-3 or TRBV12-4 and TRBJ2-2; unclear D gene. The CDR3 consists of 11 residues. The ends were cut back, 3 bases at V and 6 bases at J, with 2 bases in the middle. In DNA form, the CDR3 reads TGTGCCAGCAGTTTTGCCGGGGAGCTGTTTTTT. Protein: CASSFAGELFF.

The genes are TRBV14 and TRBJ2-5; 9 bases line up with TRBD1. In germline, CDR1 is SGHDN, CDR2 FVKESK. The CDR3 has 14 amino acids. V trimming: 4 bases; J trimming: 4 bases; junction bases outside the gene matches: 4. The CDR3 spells CASSLWTGAETQYF. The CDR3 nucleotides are TGTGCCAGCAGCCTTTGGACAGGGGCAGAGACCCAGTACTTC.